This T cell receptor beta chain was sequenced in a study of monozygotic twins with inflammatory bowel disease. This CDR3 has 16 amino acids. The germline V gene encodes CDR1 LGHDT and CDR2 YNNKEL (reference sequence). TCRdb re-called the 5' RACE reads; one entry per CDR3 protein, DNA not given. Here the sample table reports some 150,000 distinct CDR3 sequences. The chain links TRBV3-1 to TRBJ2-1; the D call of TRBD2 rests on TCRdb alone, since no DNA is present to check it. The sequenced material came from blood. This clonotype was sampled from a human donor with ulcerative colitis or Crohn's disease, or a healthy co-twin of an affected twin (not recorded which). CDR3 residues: CASSPNGGLAVVEQFF.